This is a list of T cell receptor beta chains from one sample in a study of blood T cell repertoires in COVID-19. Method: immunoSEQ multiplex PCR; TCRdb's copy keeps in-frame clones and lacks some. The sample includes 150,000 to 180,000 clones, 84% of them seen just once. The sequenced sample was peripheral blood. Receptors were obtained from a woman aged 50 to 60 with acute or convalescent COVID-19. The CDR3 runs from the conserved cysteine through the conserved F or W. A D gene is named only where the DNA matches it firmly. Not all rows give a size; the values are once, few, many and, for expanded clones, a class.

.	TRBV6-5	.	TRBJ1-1	CASSYNRAGNTEAFF	TGTGCCAGCAGTTACAACAGGGCGGGGAACACTGAAGCTTTCTTT
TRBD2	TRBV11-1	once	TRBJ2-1	CASRTGTSGYNEQFF	TGTGCCAGCAGGACCGGGACTAGCGGCTACAATGAGCAGTTCTTC
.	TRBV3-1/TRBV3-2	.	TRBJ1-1	CASSMNSGETEAFF	TGTGCCAGCAGCATGAACTCAGGGGAAACTGAAGCTTTCTTT
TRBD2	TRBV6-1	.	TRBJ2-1	CASSEGLAGANEQFF	TGTGCCAGCAGTGAAGGGCTAGCGGGGGCCAATGAGCAGTTCTTC
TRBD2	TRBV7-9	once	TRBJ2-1	CASSLAGAIWDEQFF	TGTGCCAGCAGCCTAGCGGGGGCGATATGGGATGAGCAGTTCTTC
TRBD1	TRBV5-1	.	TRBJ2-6	CASSSGQGRSGANVLTF	TGCGCCAGCAGCTCGGGACAGGGGCGCTCTGGGGCCAACGTCCTGACTTTC
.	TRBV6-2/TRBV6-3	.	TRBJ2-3	CASSFYTDTQYF	TGTGCCAGCAGTTTCTATACAGATACGCAGTATTTT
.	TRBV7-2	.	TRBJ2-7	CASSPRVGYEQYF	TGTGCCAGCAGCCCCAGGGTTGGCTACGAGCAGTACTTC
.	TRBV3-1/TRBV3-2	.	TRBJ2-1	CASSPGLGGPYNEQFF	TGTGCCAGCAGTCCCGGGTTGGGGGGGCCTTACAATGAGCAGTTCTTC
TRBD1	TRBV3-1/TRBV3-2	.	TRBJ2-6	CASSQGQQGVPTYNSGANVLTF	TGTGCCAGCAGCCAAGGACAACAGGGGGTACCCACCTATAACTCTGGGGCCAACGTCCTGACTTTC
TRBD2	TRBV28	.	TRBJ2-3	CASVAGGLDTQYF	TGTGCCAGCGTAGCGGGAGGGCTGGATACGCAGTATTTT
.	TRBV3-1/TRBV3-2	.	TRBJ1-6	CASSQRANSPLHF	TGTGCCAGCAGCCAGCGGGCAAATTCACCCCTCCACTTT
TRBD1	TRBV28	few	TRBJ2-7	CASRRTGKAHEQYF	TGTGCCAGCAGACGGACAGGGAAGGCTCACGAGCAGTACTTC
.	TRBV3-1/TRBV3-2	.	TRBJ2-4	CASSQVCPSALKNIQYF	TGTGCCAGCAGCCAAGTGTGTCCGAGCGCACTAAAAAACATTCAGTACTTC
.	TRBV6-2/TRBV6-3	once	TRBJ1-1	CASSEEEEAFF	TGTGCCAGCAGTGAGGAGGAAGAAGCTTTCTTT
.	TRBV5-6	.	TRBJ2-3	CASSISTDTQYF	TGTGCCAGCAGCATAAGCACAGATACGCAGTATTTT
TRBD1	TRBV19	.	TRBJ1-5	CASSNSQGVSNQPQHF	TGTGCCAGTAGTAACTCCCAGGGGGTTAGCAATCAGCCCCAGCATTTT
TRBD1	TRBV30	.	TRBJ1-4	CAWNPTGQANEKLFF	TGTGCCTGGAACCCGACAGGGCAGGCTAATGAAAAACTGTTTTTT
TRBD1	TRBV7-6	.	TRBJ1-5	CASSPRPTGEGPQHF	TGTGCCAGCAGCCCACGACCGACAGGGGAAGGGCCCCAGCATTTT
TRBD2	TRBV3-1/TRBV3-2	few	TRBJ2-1	CASSQEAGGSKYNEQFF	TGTGCCAGCAGCCAAGAAGCGGGCGGGAGTAAGTACAATGAGCAGTTCTTC
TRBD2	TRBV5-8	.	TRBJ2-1	CASSLGTSPYNEQFF	TGTGCCAGCAGCTTGGGGACTAGTCCCTACAATGAGCAGTTCTTC
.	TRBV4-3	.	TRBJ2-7	CASSQLLGGVEQYF	TGCGCCAGCAGCCAACTCCTTGGGGGCGTCGAGCAGTACTTC
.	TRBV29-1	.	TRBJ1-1	CSATLAWNTEAFF	TGCAGCGCTACCTTGGCATGGAACACTGAAGCTTTCTTT
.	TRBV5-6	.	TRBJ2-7	CASSLDPGQNEQYF	TGTGCCAGCAGCTTGGACCCAGGGCAGAACGAGCAGTACTTC
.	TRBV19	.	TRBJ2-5	CASSITGSQETQYF	TGTGCCAGTAGTATCACGGGGTCCCAAGAGACCCAGTACTTC
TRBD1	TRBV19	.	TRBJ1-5	CASSTKDRSSNQPQHF	TGTGCCAGTAGTACGAAGGACAGGTCCAGCAATCAGCCCCAGCATTTT
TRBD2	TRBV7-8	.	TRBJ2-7	CASSLSGRAGGQQYF	TGTGCCAGCAGCTTATCTGGGAGAGCGGGGGGCCAGCAGTACTTC
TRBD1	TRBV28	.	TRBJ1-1	CASSRVTTGVGTEAFF	TGTGCCAGCAGCCGAGTAACGACAGGGGTTGGAACTGAAGCTTTCTTT
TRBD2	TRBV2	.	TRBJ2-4	CASRAGTSGRINIQYF	TGTGCCAGCAGGGCCGGGACTAGCGGGAGGATAAACATTCAGTACTTC
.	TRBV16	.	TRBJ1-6	CASSQEFYYNSPLHF	TGTGCCAGCAGCCAAGAGTTCTATTATAATTCACCCCTCCACTTT
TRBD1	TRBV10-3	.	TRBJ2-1	CAISGTDYNEQFF	TGTGCCATCAGCGGGACAGATTACAATGAGCAGTTCTTC
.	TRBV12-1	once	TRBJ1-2	CASSFRSSARLGQSNYGYTF	TGTGCCAGCAGCTTTAGGTCATCGGCTAGACTGGGACAGTCCAACTATGGCTACACCTTC
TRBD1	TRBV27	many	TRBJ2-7	CASSLYGQGSIYEQYF	TGTGCCAGCAGTTTATATGGACAGGGGAGTATATACGAGCAGTACTTC
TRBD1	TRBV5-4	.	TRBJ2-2	CASSSPGQGASGELFF	TGTGCCAGCAGTTCACCGGGACAGGGGGCGTCCGGGGAGCTGTTTTTT
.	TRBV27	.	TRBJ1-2	CASSSRWRQANYGYTF	TGTGCCAGCAGTTCGCGTTGGAGGCAGGCTAACTATGGCTACACCTTC
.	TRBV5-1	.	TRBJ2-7	CASSLAPPTDEQYF	TGCGCCAGCAGCTTGGCCCCCCCAACAGACGAGCAGTACTTC